Below, 29 T cell receptor beta chains from the same sample are listed, as sequenced in a study of T cells in Graves' hyperthyroidism and ophthalmopathy. Amplified TCR beta CDR3 regions derived from RNA transcripts. HTBI primers were employed in a first-round RT-PCR of the TCR CDR3. TCRdb re-called the multiplex PCR reads with MiXCR, one entry per CDR3 protein. Of hundreds of thousands of distinct CDR3 sequences in the sample, around 14% are singletons; the top ten hold over 8.5%. Sample: blood. The origin of the receptors is a woman between 18 and 29 years old with Graves' hyperthyroidism.

This clonotype was seen many times. The chain is built from TRBV9 and TRBJ1-1; tentative D call: TRBD1 (5 bases). V gave up 2 bases and J gave up 2 bases, with 10 bases separating them. The CDR3 sequence is 14 residues long. Germline V lookup: CDR1 SGDLS, CDR2 YYNGEE. CDR3 nucleotide sequence: TGTGCCAGCAGCGTTGCGGGGGACAACACTGAAGCTTTCTTT. As protein: CASSVAGDNTEAFF.

A note on this clonotype: This may be a read error: a much more frequent sequence differs by one nucleotide. The chain uses TRBV9 and TRBJ1-5; D is unclear. The CDR3 is 14 residues long. Germline V gene sequence: CDR1 SGDLS, CDR2 YYNGEE. The CDR3 region has the DNA TGTGCCGGCAGCGTAGACGGCGGATATCAGCCCCAGCATTTT. Residues: CAGSVDGGYQPQHF.

In the case of this clonotype: A read error may account for a junction end that differs from germline. The V call is TRBV29-1, the J call TRBJ2-7; possibly TRBD1 or TRBD2 for D (6 bases each). CDR1 SQVTM and CDR2 ANQGSEA come from the germline V gene. The CDR3 length is 15 residues. CDR3 residues: CSALGGGTYSYEQCF. In DNA, the CDR3 is TGCAGCGCCCTCGGGGGCGGGACATACTCCTACGAGCAGTGCTTC.

This clonotype has at least ten counts. J is TRBJ2-7 and V is TRBV7-6; 10 bases are shared with TRBD1. Trimming removed 1 base from V and 3 bases from J; junction bases left unmatched: 6. This CDR3 spans 16 amino acids. The germline gives CDR1 SGHVS, CDR2 FNYEAQ. CDR3 protein: CASSLVQTGGGYEQYF. CDR3 nucleotides: TGTGCCAGCAGCTTAGTGCAGACAGGGGGCGGCTACGAGCAGTACTTC.

This clonotype was counted many times. J is TRBJ2-5 and V is TRBV2, with 8 bases lining up with TRBD1. Losses at the gene ends were 6 bases for V and 4 bases for J; bases not matched to a gene: 16. The CDR3 sequence is 17 residues long. Germline assignment: CDR1 SNHLY and CDR2 FYNNEI. DNA of the CDR3: TGTGCCAGCAGATTCCTGGACAGGGTCCCAGCCCGAGAGACCCAGTACTTC. Translated: CASRFLDRVPARETQYF.

This clonotype occurred many times. V usage is TRBV7-8 and J usage is TRBJ2-7, with no clear D. Germline V gives CDR1 SGHVS, CDR2 FQNEAQ. The germline V and J ends were trimmed by 0 bases and 3 bases, with 18 bases remaining between them. This CDR3 region has 17 residues. The CDR3 loop reads CASSLALGYRTNYEQYF. The CDR3 region has the DNA TGTGCCAGCAGCTTAGCGCTCGGCTACCGAACCAACTACGAGCAGTACTTC.

At least ten counts were recorded for this clonotype. The chain joins TRBV29-1 to TRBJ2-1; the D gene could be TRBD1 or TRBD2 (6 bases each). CDR1 is SQVTM and CDR2 is ANQGSEA in the germline V gene. V lost 1 base and J 0 bases, leaving 10 bases between the germline ends. This CDR3 contains 15 residues. CDR3 nucleotide sequence: TGCAGCGTTGAAGGGGGGGCGGACTCCTACAATGAGCAGTTCTTC. Protein: CSVEGGADSYNEQFF.

This rearrangement joins TRBV27 to TRBJ2-7; the match to TRBD2 covers 10 bases. Germline V lookup: CDR1 MNHEY, CDR2 SMNVEV (reference sequence). Trimming cost V 5 bases and J 4 bases; bases outside gene matches: 5. This CDR3 region has 14 residues. CDR3 region: CASSLLAGQYEQYF. The CDR3 DNA reads as TGTGCCAGCAGTCTACTAGCGGGGCAATACGAGCAGTACTTC.

Of note for this clonotype: At one boundary the junction diverges from the germline segment, which might be a read error. The chain uses TRBV5-1 and TRBJ2-1; no firm D call. The CDR3 spans 16 residues. Germline values: CDR1 SGHRS, CDR2 YFSETQ. The CDR3 region is CASSLDFLREYNGQFF. DNA for the CDR3: TGCGCCAGCAGCTTGGACTTCTTACGTGAATACAATGGGCAGTTCTTC.

This clonotype has only a few counts. This sequence joins TRBV20-1 and TRBJ2-1, with 11 bases fitting TRBD2. Germline trimming cut 0 bases from V and 9 bases from J; bases unmatched to any gene: 10. Germline CDR1 DFQATT, CDR2 SNEGSKA (reference sequence). This CDR3 is 16 amino acids long. CDR3 residues: CSARDLRLAGIGEQFF. For the CDR3, the DNA is TGCAGTGCTAGAGACCTTAGACTAGCGGGAATCGGTGAGCAGTTCTTC.

This clonotype was detected a few times. The chain has TRBV7-8 and TRBJ2-1, with 10 bases fitting TRBD2. Germline CDR1 and CDR2: SGHVS and FQNEAQ. J was trimmed by 7 bases and V by 2 bases; bases with no gene match: 5. The CDR3 length is 15 residues. The CDR3 loop reads CASSLSGRALNEQFF. The CDR3 DNA is TGTGCCAGCAGCTTAAGCGGGAGGGCGTTGAATGAGCAGTTCTTC.

There are many counts of this clonotype. This rearrangement joins TRBV5-6 to TRBJ2-7; TRBD1 is a possible D gene (5 bases). V lost 4 bases, J lost 2 bases, and 16 bases lay in between. CDR3 length: 15 amino acids. The germline V gene has CDR1 SGHDT and CDR2 YYEEEE. In DNA, the CDR3 is TGTGCCAGCAGCAGAAGGACGACAGCCGCCTACGAGCAGTACTTC. Protein sequence: CASSRRTTAAYEQYF.

This clonotype was observed a few times. The chain joins TRBV4-3 to TRBJ2-3; tentatively, D is TRBD1 (5 bases). The CDR3 totals 15 residues. The V gene lost 2 bases and the J gene lost 6 bases, with 15 bases spanning the gap. The V gene's germline CDR1 is LGHNA and CDR2 YSLEER. As DNA, the CDR3 is TGCGCCAGCAGCCAACGACTGAGTGGGGCTGATACGCAGTATTTT. Amino acid sequence: CASSQRLSGADTQYF.

The chain is built from TRBV28 and TRBJ1-2, with 8 bases fitting TRBD1. The V and J ends lost 6 bases and 4 bases, in that order; junction bases with no gene match: 16. CDR3 size: 17 residues. CDR1 and CDR2 from the germline V gene are MDHEN and SYDVKM. This CDR3 reads CASSLGQGAKGVYGYTF. The CDR3 region has the DNA TGTGCCAGCAGCCTGGGGCAGGGGGCTAAAGGGGTCTATGGCTACACCTTC.

This clonotype was counted ten times or more. This chain uses TRBV30 with TRBJ2-7; 9 bases line up with TRBD1. Germline CDR1 GTSNPN, CDR2 SVGIG (reference sequence). This CDR3 region has 14 residues. Trimming took 1 base from V and 2 from J; bases not matched to a gene: 3. CDR3 nucleotides: TGTGCCTGGAGTGGGGACAGGGACACCTACGAGCAGTACTTC. Its protein product is CAWSGDRDTYEQYF. Combining the CDR3 with reference TRBV30 and TRBJ2-7 gives the whole variable domain SQTIHQWPATLVQPVGSPLSLECTVEGTSNPNLYWYRQAAGRGLQLLFYSVGIGQISSEVPQNLSASRPQDRQFILSSKKLLLSDSGFYLCAWSGDRDTYEQYFGPGTRLTVT.

The sample holds many counts of this clonotype. The J gene is TRBJ1-1, the V gene TRBV3-1; D is uncertain. The CDR3 consists of 12 residues. The V end lost 4 bases, the J end lost 5 bases, and 8 bases lay between the germline ends. Germline V gene data show CDR1 as LGHDT and CDR2 as YNNKEL (reference sequence). CDR3 sequence reads: CASSLIGTEAFF. The CDR3 bases are TGTGCCAGCAGCCTCATTGGGACTGAAGCTTTCTTT.

The chain couples TRBV7-9 to TRBJ1-1; the D gene is possibly TRBD1 (5 bases). The V gene lost 7 bases and the J gene lost 1 base, with 16 bases spanning the gap. This CDR3 region has 15 residues. CDR1 is SEHNR and CDR2 is FQNEAQ in the germline V gene (reference sequence). CDR3 bases: TGTGCCAGCAACCCAGCGGGGGGATGGAACACTGAAGCTTTCTTT. Protein: CASNPAGGWNTEAFF.

The chain joins TRBV7-9 to TRBJ1-4; no reliable D call. This CDR3 is 14 amino acids long. Trimming cost V 3 bases and J 8 bases, with 13 bases left between them. Germline CDR1 and CDR2: SEHNR and FQNEAQ (reference sequence). The CDR3 region is CASSFFVSGEKLFF. In DNA form, the CDR3 reads TGTGCCAGCAGCTTTTTTGTATCGGGGGAAAAACTGTTTTTT.

The chain carries TRBV3-1 and TRBJ2-2; 10 bases line up with TRBD1. Unmatched junction bases numbered 6, after V lost 3 bases and J lost 5 bases. This CDR3 spans 16 amino acids. Per germline, CDR1 LGHDT and CDR2 YNNKEL (reference sequence). CDR3 sequence: CASSHSGTGVTGELFF. The CDR3 DNA reads TGTGCCAGCAGCCACAGCGGGACAGGGGTAACCGGGGAGCTGTTTTTT. Drawing the rest from reference TRBV3-1 and TRBJ2-2, the complete variable domain is DTAVSQTPKYLVTQMGNDKSIKCEQNLGHDTMYWYKQDSKKFLKIMFSYNNKELIINETVPNRFSPKSPDKAHLNLHINSLELGDSAVYFCASSHSGTGVTGELFFGEGSRLTVL.

This clonotype came up many times. This CDR3 reads CASSGVSGANVLTF. The CDR3 DNA follows: TGTGCCAGCAGTGGAGTTTCTGGGGCCAACGTCCTGACTTTC. The chain employs TRBV2 and TRBJ2-6; D unresolved. There are 14 residues in the CDR3. Germline CDR1 is SNHLY and CDR2 is FYNNEI. Trimming took 4 bases from V and 1 from J, leaving 5 bases between them.

The rearrangement uses TRBV10-3 and TRBJ2-1; a possible D gene is TRBD2 (5 bases). The CDR3 runs to 13 residues. V gave up 7 bases and J gave up 0 bases, with 7 bases separating them. Germline V lookup: CDR1 ENHRY, CDR2 SYGVKD. CDR3 bases: TGTGCCATCAACCGGGGCTCCTACAATGAGCAGTTCTTC. Encoded protein: CAINRGSYNEQFF.

CDR3 protein: CASSPGMVYEQYF. The DNA of the CDR3 is TGTGCCAGCAGCCCGGGGATGGTTTACGAGCAGTACTTC. The chain carries TRBV5-8 and TRBJ2-7; D is possibly TRBD2 (5 bases). Looked up from germline, CDR1 is SGHTS and CDR2 is YDEGEE. With 4 bases removed from V and 4 bases from J, the gap between germline ends came to 12 bases. The CDR3 sequence is 13 residues long. The full variable domain, completed using reference TRBV5-8 and TRBJ2-7, is EAGVTQSPTHLIKTRGQQATLRCSPISGHTSVYWYQQALGLGLQFLLWYDEGEERNRGNFPPRFSGRQFPNYSSELNVNALELEDSALYLCASSPGMVYEQYFGPGTRLTVT.

This clonotype came up many times. The rearrangement joins TRBV28 to TRBJ1-2, with 9 positions matching TRBD1. The trim removed 4 bases at V and 8 bases at J, leaving 8 bases unmatched. CDR3 length: 14 residues. Germline lookup yields CDR1 MDHEN and CDR2 SYDVKM. The DNA for the CDR3 is TGTGCCAGCAGTTCCTCGGGACAGGGTGGAGGCTACACCTTC. Its translation: CASSSSGQGGGYTF.

This clonotype has at least ten counts. V and J are TRBV6-1 and TRBJ2-5; maybe TRBD1 (6 bases). Germline V gene data show CDR1 as MNHNS and CDR2 as SASEGT. Trimming cost V 4 bases and J 5 bases, with 14 bases left between them. The CDR3 is made up of 14 amino acids. The CDR3 sequence is CASSAGVLRETQYF. The CDR3 DNA sequence: TGTGCCAGCAGTGCAGGGGTATTGCGTGAGACCCAGTACTTC.

The table lists this clonotype with a few counts. The CDR3 loop is CASSHPRTGVRNEQFF. The CDR3 DNA sequence: TGCGCCAGCAGCCATCCGAGGACAGGGGTCCGCAATGAGCAGTTCTTC. The chain carries TRBV4-1 and TRBJ2-1, with 9 bases identical to TRBD1. The CDR3 length is 16 residues. V shed 3 bases and J 6 bases; nucleotides not matched to a gene: 9. Germline V CDR1 and CDR2: MGHRA, YSYEKL.

The chain uses TRBV19 and TRBJ1-1; tentatively, D is TRBD1 (6 bases). Germline assignment: CDR1 LNHDA and CDR2 SQIVND (reference sequence). This CDR3 region has 16 residues. Trimming left V 7 bases short and J 1 base short, with 19 bases between. The CDR3 DNA reads as TGTGCCAGTAATCGGGTGAGGGGGTTTGGGAACACTGAAGCTTTCTTT. Its protein is CASNRVRGFGNTEAFF.

This chain uses TRBV5-1 with TRBJ1-2; tentatively, D is TRBD1 (5 bases). V was cut by 4 bases and J by 2 bases, with 15 bases left in between. Germline CDR1 and CDR2: SGHRS and YFSETQ. The CDR3 consists of 15 residues. The DNA for the CDR3 is TGCGCCAGCAGCGTGGGGGAGGGGAGCAACTATGGCTACACCTTC. As protein: CASSVGEGSNYGYTF.

V usage is TRBV5-1 and J usage is TRBJ1-6, with TRBD1 matching 7 bases. J lost 9 bases, V lost 1 base, and 10 bases had no gene match. Germline V CDR1 and CDR2: SGHRS, YFSETQ. The length of the CDR3 is 16 residues. The DNA for the CDR3 is TGCGCCAGCAGCTTGAGTCCCACAGGGGAGCGTTCACCCCTCCACTTT. Translated, it gives CASSLSPTGERSPLHF.

This clonotype was recorded at least ten times. This chain uses TRBV4-1 with TRBJ2-6; D gene unclear. The germline V gene has CDR1 MGHRA and CDR2 YSYEKL. The length of the CDR3 is 16 residues. V lost 4 bases and J 1 base, leaving 11 bases between the germline ends. This chain's CDR3 is CASSPGTESGANVLTF. DNA of the CDR3: TGCGCCAGCAGCCCCGGAACGGAATCTGGGGCCAACGTCCTGACTTTC.